Listed below are T cell receptor beta chains from one sample, sequenced in a study of a mutant IDH1 vaccine in newly diagnosed glioma. Generated by immunoSEQ multiplex PCR, the TCRdb table keeps only in-frame clones and is missing some. Among roughly 41,000 clones, roughly 78% were seen once, and the ten largest hold 7% to 10%. Sequences were derived from PBMCs, sampled from a glioma patient treated with radiotherapy, temozolomide or both. The receptors were gathered from a man between 35 and 55 years old with glioma. Some clones in this sample may be carry-over from other donors' samples. CDR3s include the opening cysteine and the closing phenylalanine or tryptophan. The order of the fields is D gene, V gene, clone size, J gene, CDR3 protein, CDR3 DNA. The D gene is left open where the match is weak. Some rows have no size entry. The others give once, few or many, or a class for an expanded clone.

>NA|TRBV7-8|NA|TRBJ1-5
CASSGVGNNQPQHF
TGTGCCAGCAGCGGGGTGGGTAACAATCAGCCCCAGCATTTT
>NA|TRBV7-2|NA|TRBJ2-7
CASSWKPAYEQYF
TGTGCCAGCAGCTGGAAACCAGCATACGAGCAGTACTTC
>NA|TRBV9|NA|TRBJ2-7
CASSVKDGHPGPYEQYF
TGTGCCAGCAGCGTAAAAGACGGGCACCCTGGCCCCTACGAGCAGTACTTC
>NA|TRBV5-8|NA|TRBJ1-2
CASSLNANYGYTF
TGTGCCAGCAGCTTGAACGCTAACTATGGCTACACCTTC
>NA|TRBV9|NA|TRBJ2-1
CASSIGRVEEQFF
TGTGCCAGCAGCATTGGCAGGGTAGAAGAGCAGTTCTTC
>NA|TRBV7-8|few|TRBJ1-4
CASSLDGTSNEKLFF
TGTGCCAGCAGCTTAGATGGGACTTCCAATGAAAAACTGTTTTTT
>NA|TRBV30|NA|TRBJ1-5
CAWPHRPNQPQHF
TGTGCCTGGCCCCACAGGCCCAATCAGCCCCAGCATTTT
>NA|TRBV14|once|TRBJ2-7
CASSSLSSYEQYF
TGTGCCAGTAGTTCATTGAGCTCCTACGAGCAGTACTTC
>NA|TRBV5-1|NA|TRBJ2-1
CASSLKSGTVHNEQFF
TGCGCCAGCAGCCTCAAGAGCGGGACAGTTCACAATGAGCAGTTCTTC
>TRBD1|TRBV7-2|few|TRBJ1-1
CASSLGQLDTEAFF
TGTGCCAGCAGCCTGGGACAGTTGGACACTGAAGCTTTCTTT
>TRBD2|TRBV9|once|TRBJ2-3
CASSVGSGGAWAADTQYF
TGTGCCAGCAGCGTAGGTAGCGGGGGGGCTTGGGCGGCAGATACGCAGTATTTT
>NA|TRBV5-1|NA|TRBJ2-1
CASRLDRGTYNEQFF
TGCGCCAGCAGGTTGGATAGGGGGACTTACAATGAGCAGTTCTTC
>NA|TRBV5-4|NA|TRBJ2-5
CASSSPGSKVETQYF
TGTGCCAGCAGCTCCCCCGGGTCTAAAGTAGAGACCCAGTACTTC
>TRBD2|TRBV2|NA|TRBJ2-5
CASSARTSGETQYF
TGTGCCAGCAGCGCCCGGACTAGTGGAGAGACCCAGTACTTC
>NA|TRBV9|few|TRBJ1-1
CASNPEGVMNTEAFF
TGTGCCAGCAACCCAGAGGGGGTTATGAACACTGAAGCTTTCTTT
>NA|TRBV6-1|NA|TRBJ1-4
CASSEALQGRIF
TGTGCCAGCAGTGAAGCGCTTCAGGGGCGGATTTTT
>NA|TRBV5-1|NA|TRBJ2-7
CASSFGGAGNEQYF
TGCGCCAGCAGCTTCGGAGGGGCCGGGAACGAGCAGTACTTC
>NA|TRBV6-5|NA|TRBJ2-3
CASSYSRGGDTQYF
TGTGCCAGCAGTTACTCCAGGGGTGGAGATACGCAGTATTTT
>NA|TRBV28|NA|TRBJ1-2
CASSLQGMGLIKGYTF
TGTGCCAGCAGTTTACAGGGGATGGGTTTGATAAAGGGCTACACCTTC
>NA|TRBV4-1|NA|TRBJ1-2
CASSQSDTVGYTF
TGCGCCAGCAGCCAAAGTGACACCGTTGGCTACACCTTC
>TRBD1|TRBV19|NA|TRBJ1-4
CASSIWTGNEKLFF
TGTGCCAGTAGTATATGGACAGGGAATGAAAAACTGTTTTTT
>NA|TRBV19|NA|TRBJ1-5
CASSAASISQPQHF
TGTGCCAGTAGTGCGGCCAGTATCTCTCAGCCCCAGCATTTT
>TRBD1|TRBV9|NA|TRBJ1-1
CASSALGQVETEAFF
TGTGCCAGCAGCGCGCTGGGACAGGTGGAGACTGAAGCTTTCTTT
>NA|TRBV7-2|few|TRBJ1-1
CASSSPGGENTEAFF
TGTGCCAGCAGCTCCCCCGGAGGGGAGAACACTGAAGCTTTCTTT
>NA|TRBV7-8|few|TRBJ1-2
CASSPDSQFYGYTF
TGTGCCAGCAGCCCGGACAGCCAGTTCTATGGCTACACCTTC
>NA|TRBV14|NA|TRBJ1-2
CASSPTPYGYTF
TGTGCCAGCAGTCCCACTCCCTATGGCTACACCTTC
>NA|TRBV30|NA|TRBJ1-5
CAWTPGSRNQPQHF
TGTGCCTGGACACCGGGCAGTCGAAATCAGCCCCAGCATTTT
>TRBD1|TRBV30|NA|TRBJ1-2
CAWSVQGWGGYTF
TGTGCCTGGAGTGTACAGGGGTGGGGTGGCTACACCTTC
>NA|TRBV15|NA|TRBJ2-7
CATSRGGESGYEQYF
TGTGCCACCAGCAGAGGGGGGGAGTCGGGCTACGAGCAGTACTTC
>NA|TRBV7-2|few|TRBJ2-5
CASSLIETQYF
TGTGCCAGCAGCTTAATCGAGACCCAGTACTTC
>NA|TRBV7-9|few|TRBJ1-2
CASSLDPGRGYTF
TGTGCCAGCAGCTTAGACCCAGGGCGTGGCTACACCTTC
>TRBD1|TRBV14|NA|TRBJ1-2
CASSQDQQGKIDYTF
TGTGCCAGCAGCCAAGATCAACAGGGGAAGATCGACTACACCTTC
>NA|TRBV29-1|NA|TRBJ2-3
CSVNRGGADTQYF
TGCAGCGTTAACCGGGGAGGCGCTGATACGCAGTATTTT
>NA|TRBV6-1|NA|TRBJ2-7
CASSDPGRFSYEQYF
TGTGCCAGCAGTGATCCGGGACGATTTTCCTACGAGCAGTACTTC
>TRBD2|TRBV5-4|NA|TRBJ2-1
CASSLSGGAGIEQFF
TGTGCCAGCAGCTTAAGCGGGGGGGCCGGTATTGAGCAGTTCTTC